This passage covers 20 T cell receptor beta chains from one sample sequenced in a study of blood T cells in healthy people across ages. For the second PCR, which ran for 7 to 11 cycles, a sample-barcoded 5' primer and a J-beta primer mix were used. Via MiXCR, TCRdb re-called the 5' RACE reads, giving one row per CDR3 protein. The sample contains about 680,000 distinct CDR3 sequences, 45% to 50% of which appear only once. Sample: blood. The receptor set was obtained from a woman aged 60-70 years in good health.

The V and J genes are TRBV7-2 and TRBJ2-7, with 8 nucleotides matching TRBD2. CDR1 is SGHTA, CDR2 FQGNSA, per germline. CDR3 size: 13 residues. V lost 3 bases to trimming and J lost 6 bases; unmatched junction nucleotides: 4. The CDR3 sequence: CASSFREGGEQYF. For the CDR3, the DNA is TGTGCCAGCAGCTTCCGGGAGGGGGGCGAGCAGTACTTC.

The chain is built from TRBV20-1 and TRBJ2-7; TRBD1 matches 7 bases. J lost 2 bases, V lost 6 bases, and 7 bases had no gene match. Per the germline V gene, CDR1 is DFQATT and CDR2 is SNEGSKA (reference sequence). The CDR3 has 13 residues. The CDR3 region is CSASPGQTYEQYF. CDR3 nucleotides: TGCAGTGCCAGCCCGGGACAGACCTACGAGCAGTACTTC.

The chain has TRBV20-1 and TRBJ2-1; 8 bases align to TRBD2. J gave up 8 bases and V 6 bases, and 12 bases lay outside the gene matches. Germline V gene sequence: CDR1 DFQATT, CDR2 SNEGSKA (reference sequence). The CDR3 is made up of 14 amino acids. The CDR3 here is CSAPRTNGRDEQFF. CDR3 bases: TGCAGTGCCCCGAGGACTAACGGGAGGGATGAGCAGTTCTTC.

The chain has TRBV12-3 or TRBV12-4 and TRBJ2-3; D unclear. Trimming removed 7 bases at V and 6 bases at J, with 17 bases between. This CDR3 has 14 amino acids. CDR3 sequence: CASTRREFSDTQYF. The DNA of the CDR3 is TGTGCCAGCACCCGACGTGAATTCTCGGATACGCAGTATTTT.

This clonotype was observed a handful of times. This chain uses TRBV7-8 with TRBJ2-7; perhaps TRBD2 as D (6 bases). The CDR3 runs to 15 residues. Germline CDR1 and CDR2: SGHVS and FQNEAQ. The V gene lost 6 bases and the J gene lost 1 base, with 16 bases spanning the gap. The CDR3 DNA reads TGTGCCAGCAGACCGCTGGAGGGAAGGTCCTACGAGCAGTACTTC. It codes for CASRPLEGRSYEQYF.

The chain uses TRBV20-1 and TRBJ2-7; a weak D match, TRBD1 (5 bases). Germline V gene sequence: CDR1 DFQATT, CDR2 SNEGSKA (reference sequence). The CDR3 has 14 residues. CDR3: CSARRDQGLDEQYF. CDR3 bases: TGCAGCGCCAGAAGAGACCAGGGCTTGGACGAGCAGTACTTC.

The J gene is TRBJ2-5, the V gene TRBV24-1; D not resolved. The germline V and J ends were trimmed by 3 bases and 1 base, with 8 bases remaining between them. In germline, CDR1 is KGHDR, CDR2 SFDVKD. The CDR3 extends over 14 amino acids. The CDR3 protein is CATSDPWTQETQYF. In nucleotides, the CDR3 is TGTGCCACCAGTGATCCCTGGACCCAAGAGACCCAGTACTTC.

This chain connects TRBV9 to TRBJ2-5, with TRBD2 as a possible D gene (6 bases). Germline CDR1 and CDR2: SGDLS and YYNGEE. V dropped 0 bases and J dropped 5 bases, with 11 bases sitting between them. The CDR3 sequence is 14 residues long. The CDR3 is CASSVEAGLETQYF. Written as DNA, the CDR3 is TGTGCCAGCAGCGTAGAGGCGGGATTGGAGACCCAGTACTTC.

Of note for this clonotype: A read error may account for a junction end that differs from germline. The gene calls are TRBV2 and TRBJ1-2; possibly TRBD1 for D (6 bases). From germline, CDR1 is SNHLY and CDR2 FYNNEI. This CDR3 has 13 residues. CDR3 DNA sequence: TGTGCCAGCAGTGAAATTACGGCGGGGGGCTACACTTTC. Protein product: CASSEITAGGYTF. Full variable domain (rest looked up from reference TRBV2 and TRBJ1-2): EPEVTQTPSHQVTQMGQEVILRCVPISNHLYFYWYRQILGQKVEFLVSFYNNEISEKSEIFDDQFSVERPDGSNFTLKIRSTKLEDSAMYFCASSEITAGGYTFGSGTRLTVV.

The chain employs TRBV7-3 and TRBJ2-5; 8 positions match TRBD2. Per germline, CDR1 SGHTA and CDR2 FQGTGA. With 5 bases clipped from V and 11 bases from J, the junction kept 19 bases outside the gene matches. This CDR3 spans 16 amino acids. The CDR3 sequence is CASSPGGSGIYNEQYF. The CDR3 DNA reads as TGTGCCAGCAGCCCAGGTGGTAGCGGGATTTACAATGAGCAGTACTTC.

The rearrangement uses TRBV7-9 and TRBJ2-7; 13 bases fit TRBD2. CDR3 length: 15 residues. Unmatched junction bases numbered 7, after V lost 5 bases and J lost 6 bases. Germline CDR1 is SEHNR and CDR2 is FQNEAQ (reference sequence). The CDR3 protein is CASSQLAGGPGEQYF. The CDR3 DNA reads TGTGCCAGCAGCCAACTAGCGGGAGGGCCTGGCGAGCAGTACTTC.

This clonotype appeared many times. This chain connects TRBV29-1 to TRBJ2-3; the D is unclear. The germline CDR1 and CDR2 sequences are SQVTM and ANQGSEA. The ends were cut back, 1 base at V and 2 bases at J, with 4 bases in the middle. CDR3 length: 12 residues. The CDR3 sequence is CSVEANTDTQYF. CDR3 nucleotides: TGCAGCGTTGAAGCGAACACAGATACGCAGTATTTT.

The table lists this clonotype with a few counts. This chain connects TRBV4-3 to TRBJ2-7; the match to TRBD2 covers 7 bases. V lost 0 bases and J lost 7; bases outside the gene matches: 12. Germline CDR1 LGHNA, CDR2 YSLEER. CDR3 length equals 16 residues. The CDR3 nucleotides are TGCGCCAGCAGCCAAGATCTGGGGGAGGGCCGTTTGGAGCAGTACTTC. Protein sequence: CASSQDLGEGRLEQYF.

This clonotype appeared a few times. J is TRBJ2-3 and V is TRBV20-1, with 8 positions matching TRBD2. V lost 4 bases and J lost 1; bases outside the gene matches: 4. The CDR3 runs 14 residues. Germline CDR1 is DFQATT and CDR2 is SNEGSKA (reference sequence). The CDR3: CSANLREGTDTQYF. The CDR3, as DNA: TGCAGTGCTAACTTGCGGGAGGGCACAGATACGCAGTATTTT.

This clonotype showed up just a few times. This chain links TRBV5-1 with TRBJ2-5; 8 positions match TRBD1. The CDR3 totals 16 residues. CDR1 and CDR2 from the germline V gene are SGHRS and YFSETQ. Trimming removed 4 bases from V and 2 bases from J; junction bases left unmatched: 10. The CDR3 region has the DNA TGCGCCAGCAGCACAGGGACAGGAGAGATACAAGAGACCCAGTACTTC. Residues: CASSTGTGEIQETQYF.

For this clonotype: A much larger clone lies one base from this, so it may be a read error. The V gene is TRBV7-3, the J gene TRBJ1-1, with D possibly being TRBD1 (5 bases). This CDR3 has 13 amino acids. The V gene's germline CDR1 is SGHTA and CDR2 FQGTGA. For the CDR3, the DNA is TGTGCCCGCAGCCCGGGGACTAGCACTGAAGCTTTCTTT. Residues: CARSPGTSTEAFF.

This clonotype was seen a handful of times. J is TRBJ2-7 and V is TRBV15; TRBD2 matches at 8 bases. The CDR3 covers 15 residues. V gave up 6 bases and J gave up 0 bases; unmatched junction bases: 7. Germline V lookup: CDR1 LNHNV, CDR2 YYDKDF (reference sequence). Written as DNA, the CDR3 is TGTGCCACCAGTCTTAAGCGGGAGCCCTCCTACGAGCAGTACTTC. The encoded protein is CATSLKREPSYEQYF.

The V call is TRBV15, the J call TRBJ2-6, with no clear D. CDR1 and CDR2 (germline): LNHNV, YYDKDF (reference sequence). The CDR3 is 15 amino acids. The ends were cut back, 0 bases at V and 0 bases at J, with 3 bases in the middle. The CDR3, as DNA: TGTGCCACCAGCAGAGATTACTCTGGGGCCAACGTCCTGACTTTC. As protein: CATSRDYSGANVLTF.

This clonotype was seen only a few times. The chain carries TRBV6-2 or TRBV6-3 and TRBJ2-5; weak D call: TRBD2 (5 bases). V gave up 2 bases and J gave up 11 bases, with 18 bases separating them. There are 14 residues in the CDR3. Germline lookup yields CDR1 MNHEY and CDR2 SVGEGT. This CDR3 is CASSYAGLPFKQYF. The CDR3 bases are TGTGCCAGCAGTTACGCGGGCCTTCCCTTCAAGCAGTACTTC.

There are a few counts of this clonotype. The chain couples TRBV27 to TRBJ1-1, with a possible D match to TRBD1 (5 bases). The CDR3 extends over 14 amino acids. With 8 bases removed from V and 1 base from J, the gap between germline ends came to 14 bases. The germline CDR1 and CDR2 sequences are MNHEY and SMNVEV (reference sequence). The DNA of the CDR3 is TGTGCCAGCCGTGAGGTAGGGGCGAACACTGAAGCTTTCTTT. Translated, it gives CASREVGANTEAFF.